This entry features one TCR beta chain sequence. No antigen is known for it. Peripheral blood CD8+ and CD4+ T cells were profiled by TCR beta sequencing. The multiple sclerosis control group comprised treatment-naive patients with stable or active relapsing-remitting disease. Bulk CD8+ and CD4+ cells came from magnetic negative isolation; CD8+ TEMRA by FACS. Germline loops: CDR1 LNHDA, CDR2 SQIVND (reference sequence). V lost 4 bases, J lost 10 bases, and 3 bases stayed unmatched. This CDR3 is 14 amino acids long. This specimen comes from a study of CD8 T cells in Susac syndrome. Study results and limitations: As acknowledged by the study, its TCR sequencing and HLA analysis included a relatively small number of individuals.

The RNA, roughly 0.45 to 1 ug, was put through reverse transcription using random hexamers. TCRdb redid the calling of the immunoSEQ multiplex PCR reads with MiXCR, one entry per CDR3 protein. Among hundreds of thousands of distinct CDR3 sequences listed, approximately 90% were seen once. The clonotype originates from a human donor with multiple sclerosis. Sequencing input: CD8+ T cells from PBMCs. J is TRBJ2-1 and V is TRBV19; 14 bases align to TRBD2. For the CDR3, the DNA is TGTGCCAGTAGTAGGGGGACTAGCGGGAGAGAGCAGTTCTTC. Its protein product is CASSRGTSGREQFF.